The 11 T cell receptor beta chains in this list originate from one sample, sequenced in a study of blood T cell repertoires in COVID-19. The protocol was immunoSEQ multiplex PCR, while the TCRdb copy is restricted to in-frame clones and leaves out a portion. This sample has 350,000 or so clones, with roughly 90% found just once. Sequencing was performed on PBMCs or T cells enriched from blood (not recorded which). The receptors shown here come from a woman aged 25-40 years who had been exposed to COVID-19.

This clone has more than one count but fewer than ten. The gene calls are TRBV7-3 and TRBJ1-5; a weak D match, TRBD1 (6 bases). CDR1 and CDR2 (germline): SGHTA, FQGTGA. V lost 2 bases and J 0 bases, leaving 11 bases between the germline ends. The CDR3 runs 16 residues. CDR3 nucleotide sequence: TGTGCCAGCAGCTTAGTGGGGACACCTAGCAATCAGCCCCAGCATTTT. It translates to CASSLVGTPSNQPQHF.

V and J are TRBV11-3 and TRBJ1-5, with D maybe TRBD1 (5 bases). Trimming removed 5 bases from V and 4 bases from J, with 18 bases in between. CDR3 length: 16 amino acids. The V gene's germline CDR1 is SGHNT and CDR2 YENEEA. The CDR3: CASSSPGGSPNQPQHF. The CDR3 nucleotides read TGTGCCAGCAGCAGCCCGGGGGGGAGCCCGAATCAGCCCCAGCATTTT.

The chain couples TRBV19 to TRBJ2-3, with 8 bases identical to TRBD2. V shed 5 bases, J shed 2 bases, and the junction held 3 bases outside the gene matches. CDR3 size: 14 residues. CDR1 and CDR2 (germline): LNHDA, SQIVND (reference sequence). The CDR3 sequence: CASSVAGSTDTQYF. Written as DNA, the CDR3 is TGTGCCAGTAGTGTAGCGGGGTCCACAGATACGCAGTATTTT.

The chain employs TRBV5-4 and TRBJ2-1; 7 nucleotides match TRBD2. Looked up from germline, CDR1 is SGHNT and CDR2 is YYREEE (reference sequence). This CDR3 is built from 15 residues. J was trimmed by 9 bases and V by 0 bases; bases with no gene match: 9. This chain's CDR3 is CASSLESGTGPEQFF. CDR3 DNA sequence: TGTGCCAGCAGCTTGGAGAGCGGGACTGGACCTGAGCAGTTCTTC.

The gene calls are TRBV15 and TRBJ2-7; D is possibly TRBD1 (5 bases). V was pared by 4 bases and J by 5 bases, with 12 bases between. CDR1 and CDR2 (germline): LNHNV, YYDKDF (reference sequence). CDR3 length: 13 amino acids. DNA of the CDR3: TGTGCCACCAGCACAGGGTACCCTAACGAGCAGTACTTC. It translates to CATSTGYPNEQYF. Based on the CDR3 plus reference TRBV15 and TRBJ2-7, the full variable domain is DAMVIQNPRYQVTQFGKPVTLSCSQTLNHNVMYWYQQKSSQAPKLLFHYYDKDFNNEADTPDNFQSRRPNTSFCFLDIRSPGLGDTAMYLCATSTGYPNEQYFGPGTRLTVT.

This CDR3 is CASSMGHSTDTQYF. As DNA, the CDR3 is TGTGCCAGCAGTATGGGCCATTCGACAGATACGCAGTATTTT. This chain links TRBV6-5 with TRBJ2-3; no firm D call. Between the trimmed V and J ends, which lost 5 bases and 3 bases, there was a span of 12 bases. Germline V lookup: CDR1 MNHEY, CDR2 SVGAGI. This CDR3 region has 14 residues.

The V gene is TRBV2, the J gene TRBJ1-2; 10 nucleotides match TRBD1. The germline V gene has CDR1 SNHLY and CDR2 FYNNEI. The CDR3 sequence is 16 residues long. V shed 5 bases, J shed 8 bases, and the junction held 14 bases outside the gene matches. Written as DNA, the CDR3 is TGTGCCAGCAGTCAAGGACAGGGGGGTCTTTTGCGGGGCTACACCTTC. Translation gives CASSQGQGGLLRGYTF. Full variable domain (remainder filled in from reference TRBV2 and TRBJ1-2): EPEVTQTPSHQVTQMGQEVILRCVPISNHLYFYWYRQILGQKVEFLVSFYNNEISEKSEIFDDQFSVERPDGSNFTLKIRSTKLEDSAMYFCASSQGQGGLLRGYTFGSGTRLTVV.

The chain joins TRBV4-2 to TRBJ1-5; D is possibly TRBD1 (6 bases). The V end was cut by 0 bases, the J end by 2 bases, with 14 bases between. Germline assignment: CDR1 LGHNA and CDR2 YNFKEQ. This CDR3 contains 17 residues. The CDR3 coding sequence is TGTGCCAGCAGCCAAGATCCCGGGGCAGGGGGCAATCAGCCCCAGCATTTT. Translated: CASSQDPGAGGNQPQHF.

V gene TRBV3-1 (or the pseudogene TRBV3-2) combines with J gene TRBJ2-7; D perhaps matches TRBD2 (5 bases). The V gene lost 8 bases and the J gene lost 0 bases, with 8 bases spanning the gap. The CDR3 consists of 12 residues. CDR1 is LGHDT and CDR2 is YNNKEL in the germline V gene (reference sequence). The CDR3: CASEGSSYEQYF. The CDR3, as DNA: TGTGCCAGCGAGGGCAGCTCCTACGAGCAGTACTTC.

This rearrangement joins TRBV28 to TRBJ2-3, with D possibly being TRBD2 (5 bases). Per germline, CDR1 MDHEN and CDR2 SYDVKM. The CDR3 has 14 amino acids. Trimming stripped 4 bases from V and 2 bases from J, with 10 bases between. The CDR3 DNA reads as TGTGCCAGCAGTTCCCCGCGGGCCACAGATACGCAGTATTTT. Translating it yields CASSSPRATDTQYF.

The rearrangement links TRBV28 to TRBJ2-5; D remains ambiguous. This CDR3 contains 15 residues. Germline CDR1 MDHEN, CDR2 SYDVKM. V was trimmed by 6 bases and J by 5 bases, leaving 19 bases between them. The CDR3 DNA follows: TGTGCCAGCAGGCGACCCGAAGGTCCCAGGGAGACCCAGTACTTC. Translated: CASRRPEGPRETQYF.